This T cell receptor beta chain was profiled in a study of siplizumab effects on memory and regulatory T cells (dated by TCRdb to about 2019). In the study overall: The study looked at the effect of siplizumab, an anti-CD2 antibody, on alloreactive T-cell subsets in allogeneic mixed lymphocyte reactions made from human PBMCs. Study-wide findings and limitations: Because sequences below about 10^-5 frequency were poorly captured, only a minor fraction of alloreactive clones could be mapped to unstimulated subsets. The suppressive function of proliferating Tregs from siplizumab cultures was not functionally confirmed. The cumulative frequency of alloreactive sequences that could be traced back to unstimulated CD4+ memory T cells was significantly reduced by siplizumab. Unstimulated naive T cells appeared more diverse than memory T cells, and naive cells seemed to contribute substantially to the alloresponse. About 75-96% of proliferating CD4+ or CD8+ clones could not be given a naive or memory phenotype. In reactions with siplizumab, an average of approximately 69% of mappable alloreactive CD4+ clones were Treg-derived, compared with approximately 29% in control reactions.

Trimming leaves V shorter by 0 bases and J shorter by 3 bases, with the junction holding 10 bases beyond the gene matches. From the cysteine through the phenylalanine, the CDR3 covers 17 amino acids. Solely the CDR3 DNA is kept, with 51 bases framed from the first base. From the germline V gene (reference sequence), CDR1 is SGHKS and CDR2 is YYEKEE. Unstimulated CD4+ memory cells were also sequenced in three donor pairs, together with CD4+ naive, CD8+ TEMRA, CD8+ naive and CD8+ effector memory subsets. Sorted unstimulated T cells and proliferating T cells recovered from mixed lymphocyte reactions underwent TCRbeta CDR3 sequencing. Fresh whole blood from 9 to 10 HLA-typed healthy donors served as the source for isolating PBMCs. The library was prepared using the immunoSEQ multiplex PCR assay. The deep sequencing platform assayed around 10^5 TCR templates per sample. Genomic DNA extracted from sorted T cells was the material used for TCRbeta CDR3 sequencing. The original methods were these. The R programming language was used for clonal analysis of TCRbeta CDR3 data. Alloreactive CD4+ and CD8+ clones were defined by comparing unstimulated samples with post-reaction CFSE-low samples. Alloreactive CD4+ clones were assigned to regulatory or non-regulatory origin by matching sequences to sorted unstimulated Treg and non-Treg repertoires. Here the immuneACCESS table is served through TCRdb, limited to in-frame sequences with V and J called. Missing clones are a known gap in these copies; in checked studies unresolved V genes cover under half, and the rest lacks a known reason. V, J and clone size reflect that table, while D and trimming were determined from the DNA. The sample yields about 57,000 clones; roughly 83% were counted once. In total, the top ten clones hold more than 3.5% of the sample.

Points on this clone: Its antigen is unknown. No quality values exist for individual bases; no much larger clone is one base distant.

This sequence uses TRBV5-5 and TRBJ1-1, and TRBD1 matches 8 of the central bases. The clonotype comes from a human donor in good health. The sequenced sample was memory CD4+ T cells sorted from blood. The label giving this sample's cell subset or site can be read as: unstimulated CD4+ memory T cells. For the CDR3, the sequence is CASSLAPGQGGDTEAFF. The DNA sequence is TGTGCCAGCAGCTTGGCCCCTGGACAGGGAGGGGACACTGAAGCTTTCTTT.